This T cell receptor beta chain is drawn from a study of response to subunit inactivated influenza vaccine. V lost 1 base, J lost 0 bases, and 3 bases lay in between. The CDR3 loop spans 13 amino acids. CDR1 is MNHNS, CDR2 SASEGT, per germline. MiXCR, applied by TCRdb to the RT-PCR reads, yields one record per CDR3 protein. The sample lists more than 450,000 distinct CDR3 sequences, 10% to 12% occurring once. This clonotype was found a few times. These data were also filed under a second study, of T cells expressing NK-cell markers. That study adds: TCR beta cDNA was made by 5'RACE template switching with UMIs. Several experiments added an anti-gamma-delta TCR antibody to sort only alpha-beta TCR T cells. Over 5 donors had dominant NKG2C+ clonotypes that comprised about 1.0-7.5% of their CD8+ T cells.

This specimen was PBMCs from blood, taken on the day of vaccination. The TCR was taken from a man between 50 and 59 years old who received an inactivated influenza vaccine. The chain is built from TRBV6-1 and TRBJ1-1, with D hard to call. As DNA, the CDR3 is TGTGCCAGCAGTGAAGTGTTGAACACTGAAGCTTTCTTT. Amino acid sequence: CASSEVLNTEAFF.